The sequence of this TCR beta chain was determined in a study of radiotherapy plus CTLA-4 blockade in lung cancer. Whole-study context: Disease control was present in roughly 29% of patients, and objective responses in approximately 19%.

Germline CDR1 is DFQATT and CDR2 is SNEGSKA (reference sequence). Trimming pared 2 bases from V and 15 bases from J, leaving 13 bases between. The CDR3 contains 11 residues. Study-level points and caveats: Blood TCR clones of tumor origin expanded after radiotherapy plus ipilimumab. According to reports, early shifts in blood T cell clones, alongside interferon-beta, forecast response most accurately.

Comment on this clone: Antigen: not known.

Generated by immunoSEQ multiplex PCR, the TCRdb table keeps only in-frame clones and is missing some. The repertoire holds about 73,000 clones, with over 75% as singletons. The sequencing here drew on peripheral blood, taken from a patient treated with radiotherapy plus ipilimumab. The receptor was isolated from a human donor with non-small cell lung cancer that progressed on radiotherapy plus ipilimumab. This chain links TRBV20-1 with TRBJ1-4, with D perhaps TRBD1 (5 bases). CDR3 in amino acids: CSARYTGLLFF. CDR3 nucleotides: TGCAGTGCTAGATACACAGGACTATTGTTTTTT.